Reported below is one T cell receptor (beta chain). Its specific antigen is unknown. Base qualities are missing; no much larger clone stands one base away. Instrument used: Illumina HiSeq 1500. Using fastp trimming at Q25 and MiXCR clonotype assembly, TCRdb reanalyzed the public sequencing data and kept in-frame beta chains. Rows with a matching CDR3 protein are joined into one entry that keeps the most common DNA and genes. This sample has hundreds of thousands of distinct CDR3 sequences in its table, and 29% of those were observed once. The ten largest clonotypes hold 15% to 20% of the sample. This entry is derived from a study of T cell repertoires in cytomegalovirus infection (dated by TCRdb to the late 2010s). Turning to the overall study: The peptide stimulations were aimed at well-studied HLA-B-restricted epitopes as well as recently identified HLA-C-restricted CMV epitopes, whose presentation resists viral immunomodulation. Donor HLA type was relevant to the analysis, as public TCR beta signatures indicated carriage of CMV infection together with the matching HLA type.

The sample's treatment or condition label, decoded: in vitro stimulation with specific CMV peptide epitopes to enrich CMV-specific T cells. The investigation overall reported the following: In the ex vivo response, HLA-C-restricted CMV-specific TCR beta clonotypes were dominant, and in two of eight donors the single most frequent clonotype came from this HLA-C-restricted group. Cumulative frequency of public TCR beta family members discriminated carriers of CMV infection plus the relevant HLA type in this cohort and an independent approximately 350-donor cohort.

V ends up 7 bases short and J 7 bases short, with an unmatched junction base count of 13. The CDR3 contains 14 residues, cysteine and phenylalanine counted. The retained sequence is limited to the CDR3, 42 bases, with the frame set at the first base. According to the germline V gene, CDR1 reads LGHNA and CDR2 reads YNFKEQ. The clonotype was recovered from a human donor in good health (CMV status not recorded). Some clones in this sample may be carry-over from other donors' samples. The chain uses TRBV4-2 and TRBJ2-7, with 7 bases matching TRBD2. Sample: cultured PBMCs, taken from culture after CMV antigen stimulation. The DNA is as follows: TGTGCCAGCACCATCAGTCGCGGGAGCGAGGAGCAGTACTTC. It encodes CASTISRGSEEQYF.